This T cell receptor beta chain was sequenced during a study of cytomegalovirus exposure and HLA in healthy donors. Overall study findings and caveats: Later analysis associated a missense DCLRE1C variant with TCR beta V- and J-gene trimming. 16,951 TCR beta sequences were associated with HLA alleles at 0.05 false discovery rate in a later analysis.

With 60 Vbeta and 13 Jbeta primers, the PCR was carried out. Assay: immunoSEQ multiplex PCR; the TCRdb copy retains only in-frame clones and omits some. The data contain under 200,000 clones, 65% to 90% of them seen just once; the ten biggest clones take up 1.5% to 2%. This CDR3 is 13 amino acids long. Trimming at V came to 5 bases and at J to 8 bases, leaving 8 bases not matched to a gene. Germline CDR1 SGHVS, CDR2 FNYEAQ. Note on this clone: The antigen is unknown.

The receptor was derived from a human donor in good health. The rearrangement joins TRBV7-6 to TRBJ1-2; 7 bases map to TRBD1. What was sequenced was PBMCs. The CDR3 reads CASSLRDSRGYTF. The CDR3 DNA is TGTGCCAGCAGCCTCCGGGACAGCCGGGGCTACACCTTC.